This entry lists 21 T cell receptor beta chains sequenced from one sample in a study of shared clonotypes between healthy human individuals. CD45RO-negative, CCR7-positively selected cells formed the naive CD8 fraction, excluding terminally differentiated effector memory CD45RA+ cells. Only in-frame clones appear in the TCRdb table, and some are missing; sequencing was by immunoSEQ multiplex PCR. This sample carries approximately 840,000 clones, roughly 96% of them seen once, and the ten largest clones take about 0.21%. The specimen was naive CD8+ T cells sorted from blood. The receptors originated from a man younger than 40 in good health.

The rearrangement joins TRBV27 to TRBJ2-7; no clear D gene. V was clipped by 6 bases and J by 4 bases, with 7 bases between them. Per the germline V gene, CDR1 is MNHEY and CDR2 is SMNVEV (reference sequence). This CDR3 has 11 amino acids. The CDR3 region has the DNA TGTGCCAGCAGAGATGCTTACGAGCAGTACTTC. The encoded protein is CASRDAYEQYF.

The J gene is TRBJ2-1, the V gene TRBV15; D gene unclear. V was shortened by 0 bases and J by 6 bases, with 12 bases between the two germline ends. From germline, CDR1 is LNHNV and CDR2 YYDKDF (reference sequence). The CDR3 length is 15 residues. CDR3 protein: CATSRDGRVFNEQFF. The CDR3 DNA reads TGTGCCACCAGCAGAGATGGGCGAGTTTTCAATGAGCAGTTCTTC.

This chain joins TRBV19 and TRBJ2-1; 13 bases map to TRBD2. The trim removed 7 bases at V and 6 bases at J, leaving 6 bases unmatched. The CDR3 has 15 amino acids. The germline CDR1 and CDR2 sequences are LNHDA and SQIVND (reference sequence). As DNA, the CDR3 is TGTGCCAGTACCAACGGACTAGCGGGAGTCAATGAGCAGTTCTTC. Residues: CASTNGLAGVNEQFF.

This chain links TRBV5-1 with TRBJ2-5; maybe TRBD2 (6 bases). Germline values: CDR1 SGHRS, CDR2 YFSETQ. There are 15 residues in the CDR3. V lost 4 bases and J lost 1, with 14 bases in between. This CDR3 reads CASSIGTPTQETQYF. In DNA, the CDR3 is TGCGCCAGCAGCATTGGGACTCCAACCCAAGAGACCCAGTACTTC.

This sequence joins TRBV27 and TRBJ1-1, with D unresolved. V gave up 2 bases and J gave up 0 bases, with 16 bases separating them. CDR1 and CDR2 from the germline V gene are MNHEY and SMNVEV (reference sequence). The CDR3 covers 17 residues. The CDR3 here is CASSLKVTRQMNTEAFF. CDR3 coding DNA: TGTGCCAGCAGTTTAAAGGTCACACGGCAGATGAACACTGAAGCTTTCTTT.

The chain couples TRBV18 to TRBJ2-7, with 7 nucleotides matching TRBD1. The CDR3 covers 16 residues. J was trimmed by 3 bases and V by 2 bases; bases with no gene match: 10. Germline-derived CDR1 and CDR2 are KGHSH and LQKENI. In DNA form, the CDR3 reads TGTGCCAGCTCACCAAAGGACAGGCCCCCCTACTACGAGCAGTACTTC. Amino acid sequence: CASSPKDRPPYYEQYF.

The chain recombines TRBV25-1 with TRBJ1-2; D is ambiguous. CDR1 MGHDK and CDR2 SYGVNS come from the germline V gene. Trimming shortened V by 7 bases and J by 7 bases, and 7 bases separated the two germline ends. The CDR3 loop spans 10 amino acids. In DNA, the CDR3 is TGTGCCAGCAATAACGGTGGCTACACCTTC. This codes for CASNNGGYTF.

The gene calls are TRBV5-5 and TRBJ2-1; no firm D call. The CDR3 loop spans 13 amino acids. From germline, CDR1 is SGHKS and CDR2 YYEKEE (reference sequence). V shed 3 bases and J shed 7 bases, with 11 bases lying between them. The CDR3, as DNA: TGTGCCAGCAGCTCCGGTACTCCTAATGAGCAGTTCTTC. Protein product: CASSSGTPNEQFF.

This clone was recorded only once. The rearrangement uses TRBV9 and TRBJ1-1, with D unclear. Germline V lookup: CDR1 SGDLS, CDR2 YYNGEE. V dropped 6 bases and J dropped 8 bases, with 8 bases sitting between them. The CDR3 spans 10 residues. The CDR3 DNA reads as TGTGCCAGCAACCCACTGGAAGCTTTCTTT. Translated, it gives CASNPLEAFF.

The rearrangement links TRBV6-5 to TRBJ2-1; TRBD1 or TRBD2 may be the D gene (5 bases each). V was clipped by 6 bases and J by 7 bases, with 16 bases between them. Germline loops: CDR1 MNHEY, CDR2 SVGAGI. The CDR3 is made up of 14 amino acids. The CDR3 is CASSPGTPWNEQFF. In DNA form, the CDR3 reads TGTGCCAGCAGCCCAGGGACCCCGTGGAATGAGCAGTTCTTC.

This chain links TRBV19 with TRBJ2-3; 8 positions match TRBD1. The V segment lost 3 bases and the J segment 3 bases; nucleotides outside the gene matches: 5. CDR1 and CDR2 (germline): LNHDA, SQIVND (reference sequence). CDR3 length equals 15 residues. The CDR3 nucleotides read TGTGCCAGTAGTATGACAGGGGTTGGGACAGATACGCAGTATTTT. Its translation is CASSMTGVGTDTQYF.

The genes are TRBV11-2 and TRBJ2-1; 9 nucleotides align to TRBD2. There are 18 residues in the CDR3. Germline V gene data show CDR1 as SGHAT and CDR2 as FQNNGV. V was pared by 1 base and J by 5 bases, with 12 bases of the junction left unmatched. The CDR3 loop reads CASSLGLPLAGRDNEQFF. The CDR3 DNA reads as TGTGCCAGCAGCTTAGGCCTCCCACTAGCGGGTAGGGACAATGAGCAGTTCTTC. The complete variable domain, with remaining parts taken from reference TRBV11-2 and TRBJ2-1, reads EAGVAQSPRYKIIEKRQSVAFWCNPISGHATLYWYQQILGQGPKLLIQFQNNGVVDDSQLPKDRFSAERLKGVDSTLKIQPAKLEDSAVYLCASSLGLPLAGRDNEQFFGPGTRLTVL.

CDR3 loop: CASTTKGTYTGELFF. The DNA of the CDR3 is TGTGCCAGCACCACCAAAGGCACCTACACCGGGGAGCTGTTTTTT. V and J are TRBV25-1 and TRBJ2-2, with unresolved D. Per germline, CDR1 MGHDK and CDR2 SYGVNS. CDR3 length: 15 amino acids. V was pared by 7 bases and J by 3 bases, with 15 bases between. The entire variable domain, with the rest obtained from reference TRBV25-1 and TRBJ2-2, is as follows: EADIYQTPRYLVIGTGKKITLECSQTMGHDKMYWYQQDPGMELHLIHYSYGVNSTEKGDLSSESTVSRIRTEHFPLTLESARPSHTSQYLCASTTKGTYTGELFFGEGSRLTVL.

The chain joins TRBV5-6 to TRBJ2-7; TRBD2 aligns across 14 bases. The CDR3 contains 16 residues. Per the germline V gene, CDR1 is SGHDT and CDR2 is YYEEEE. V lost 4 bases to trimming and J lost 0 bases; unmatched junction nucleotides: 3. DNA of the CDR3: TGTGCCAGCAGCCACGGGACTAGCGGGAGCTCCTACGAGCAGTACTTC. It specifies CASSHGTSGSSYEQYF.

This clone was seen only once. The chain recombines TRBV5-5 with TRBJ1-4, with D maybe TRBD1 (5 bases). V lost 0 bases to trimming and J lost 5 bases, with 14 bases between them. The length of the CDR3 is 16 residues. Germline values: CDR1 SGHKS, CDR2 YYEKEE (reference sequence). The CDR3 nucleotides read TGTGCCAGCAGCTTGGCCAGGGCAGGGTTGAATGAAAAACTGTTTTTT. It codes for CASSLARAGLNEKLFF.

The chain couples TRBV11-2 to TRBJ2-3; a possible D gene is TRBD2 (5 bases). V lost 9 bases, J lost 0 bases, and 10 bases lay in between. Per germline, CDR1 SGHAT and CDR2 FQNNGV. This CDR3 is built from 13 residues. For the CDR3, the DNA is TGTGCCAGTCACGGGGTTAGCACAGATACGCAGTATTTT. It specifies CASHGVSTDTQYF.

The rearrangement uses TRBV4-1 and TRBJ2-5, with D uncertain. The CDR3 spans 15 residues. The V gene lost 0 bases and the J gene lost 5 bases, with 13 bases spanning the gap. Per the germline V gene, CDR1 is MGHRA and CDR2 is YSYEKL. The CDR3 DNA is TGCGCCAGCAGCCAAGAGGACCACCTGTCGGAGACCCAGTACTTC. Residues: CASSQEDHLSETQYF.

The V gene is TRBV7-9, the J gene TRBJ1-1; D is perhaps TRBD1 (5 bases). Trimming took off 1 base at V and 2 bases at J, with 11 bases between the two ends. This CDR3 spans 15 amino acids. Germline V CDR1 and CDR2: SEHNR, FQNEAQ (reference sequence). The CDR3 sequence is CASSLGTSLNTEAFF. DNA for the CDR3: TGTGCCAGCAGCTTAGGGACAAGCCTCAACACTGAAGCTTTCTTT.

Here the CDR3 reads CSVETGIKNTEAFF. The CDR3 DNA sequence: TGCAGCGTTGAAACAGGGATTAAGAACACTGAAGCTTTCTTT. The chain employs TRBV29-1 and TRBJ1-1; D possibly corresponds to TRBD1 (6 bases). The CDR3 length is 14 residues. The V gene lost 2 bases and the J gene lost 1 base, with 11 bases spanning the gap. The germline CDR1 and CDR2 sequences are SQVTM and ANQGSEA.

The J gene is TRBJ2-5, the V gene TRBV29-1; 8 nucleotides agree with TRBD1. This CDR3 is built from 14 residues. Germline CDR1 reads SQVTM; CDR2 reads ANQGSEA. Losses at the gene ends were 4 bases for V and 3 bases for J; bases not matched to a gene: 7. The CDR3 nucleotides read TGCAGCGTTGTCGGACAGGGAGGTGAAGAGACCCAGTACTTC. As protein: CSVVGQGGEETQYF.

The CDR3 protein is CASSRDPPGQSSYEQYF. CDR3 in DNA: TGCGCCAGCAGCCGAGACCCGCCGGGACAGAGTTCCTACGAGCAGTACTTC. V gene TRBV4-3 combines with J gene TRBJ2-7; 7 bases line up with TRBD1. Per germline, CDR1 LGHNA and CDR2 YSLEER. J was trimmed by 1 base and V by 4 bases; bases with no gene match: 13. The CDR3 totals 17 residues.